The T cell receptor beta chain under discussion was sequenced for a study of cytomegalovirus exposure and HLA in healthy donors. Findings and caveats of the study: Later work showed greater clonal expansion in HLA-associated TCR beta chains than in equally common others.

The PCR had 60 Vbeta and 13 Jbeta primers. TCRdb's table, derived via immunoSEQ multiplex PCR, lists solely in-frame clones and lacks some. The repertoire holds fewer than 150,000 clones, with roughly four fifths as singletons. Trimming cost V 3 bases and J 2 bases, with 14 bases left between them. CDR3 length: 16 amino acids. The germline V gene has CDR1 WSHSY and CDR2 SAAADI. A note on this clone: Antigen specificity is unknown.

This receptor was obtained from a man younger than 40 in good health and CMV-seronegative. The chain uses TRBV10-2 and TRBJ1-3; possibly TRBD1 for D (5 bases). Sample: PBMCs. CDR3 bases: TGCGCCAGCAGTGATACTCAAGGGGTTCCTGGAAACACCATATATTTT. Protein sequence: CASSDTQGVPGNTIYF.